Listed below are T cell receptor beta chains from one sample, sequenced in a study of spatial heterogeneity in lung cancer. TCRdb analysed the 5' RACE reads with MiXCR anew, one entry per CDR3 protein. The table shows nearly 50,000 distinct CDR3 sequences, with 6.5% to 8% occurring only once. The sequencing used PBMCs, collected at surgery. These receptors were collected from a female donor with early-stage non-small cell lung cancer. Both conserved end residues are part of each CDR3. The D gene is left open where the match is weak. For some rows the clone size is stated as once, few or many, or as a class when expanded; others skip it.

d_gene: .; v_gene: TRBV28; abundance: .; j_gene: TRBJ2-3; CDR3nt: TGTGCCAGCAGTTTTTCAGATACGCAGTATTTT; CDR3aa: CASSFSDTQYF
d_gene: .; v_gene: TRBV4-3; abundance: .; j_gene: TRBJ2-7; CDR3nt: TGCGCCAGCAGCCACGGACACGGAGCCTACGAGCAGTACTTC; CDR3aa: CASSHGHGAYEQYF
d_gene: .; v_gene: TRBV30; abundance: few; j_gene: TRBJ2-7; CDR3nt: TGTGCCTGGACCCTCCCGGACAAACGGACCTACGAGCAGTACTTC; CDR3aa: CAWTLPDKRTYEQYF
d_gene: .; v_gene: TRBV9; abundance: .; j_gene: TRBJ2-5; CDR3nt: TGTGCCAGCAGCGTAGAAGGTTCGTGGGAGACCCAGTACTTC; CDR3aa: CASSVEGSWETQYF
d_gene: .; v_gene: TRBV29-1; abundance: .; j_gene: TRBJ2-4; CDR3nt: TGCAGCGTTCTCGGATACGGGATTCAGTACTTC; CDR3aa: CSVLGYGIQYF
d_gene: TRBD1; v_gene: TRBV19; abundance: many; j_gene: TRBJ1-5; CDR3nt: TGTGCCAGTAATCAAGACAGGGACAATCAGCCCCAGCATTTT; CDR3aa: CASNQDRDNQPQHF
d_gene: TRBD1; v_gene: TRBV7-9; abundance: once; j_gene: TRBJ1-1; CDR3nt: TGTGACAGCAGCTTAGAAGGGGGCGCGGGGATTGAAGCTTTCTTT; CDR3aa: CDSSLEGGAGIEAFF
d_gene: .; v_gene: TRBV19; abundance: many; j_gene: TRBJ1-5; CDR3nt: TGTGCCACCCACCAGCCGTATAGCAATCAGCCCCAGCATTTT; CDR3aa: CATHQPYSNQPQHF
d_gene: TRBD1; v_gene: TRBV28; abundance: many; j_gene: TRBJ1-2; CDR3nt: TGTGCCAGCGTCAGGGGGACTAACTATGGCTACACCTTC; CDR3aa: CASVRGTNYGYTF
d_gene: TRBD1; v_gene: TRBV20-1; abundance: many; j_gene: TRBJ2-1; CDR3nt: TGCAGTGCTCCTTGGGGACAGGGCAGCAATGAGCAGTTCTTC; CDR3aa: CSAPWGQGSNEQFF
d_gene: .; v_gene: TRBV29-1; abundance: .; j_gene: TRBJ1-3; CDR3nt: TGCAGCGTTGAATTAGACTCTGGAAACACCATATATTTT; CDR3aa: CSVELDSGNTIYF
d_gene: TRBD1; v_gene: TRBV15; abundance: few; j_gene: TRBJ2-3; CDR3nt: TGTGCCACCAGCAGAGAAGCTGACAGGGTTGCAGATACGCAGTATTTT; CDR3aa: CATSREADRVADTQYF
d_gene: .; v_gene: TRBV21-1; abundance: .; j_gene: TRBJ2-7; CDR3nt: TGTGCCAGCACCACCACCTACGGACGGTTCGCCTACGAGCAGTACTTC; CDR3aa: CASTTTYGRFAYEQYF
d_gene: .; v_gene: TRBV6-2/TRBV6-3; abundance: .; j_gene: TRBJ1-1; CDR3nt: TGTGCCAGCACCTTCTGGACCGACAACACTGAAGCTTTCTTT; CDR3aa: CASTFWTDNTEAFF
d_gene: .; v_gene: TRBV30; abundance: few; j_gene: TRBJ1-6; CDR3nt: TGTGCCTGGAGTGTAATCCAGACAGTCTATAATTCACCCCTCCACTTT; CDR3aa: CAWSVIQTVYNSPLHF
d_gene: TRBD1; v_gene: TRBV12-5; abundance: .; j_gene: TRBJ2-5; CDR3nt: TGTGCTAGTGGTTTCGGGACAGGCCAAGAGACCCAGTACTTC; CDR3aa: CASGFGTGQETQYF
d_gene: TRBD2; v_gene: TRBV20-1; abundance: .; j_gene: TRBJ2-3; CDR3nt: TGCAGTGGCCCTAGCGGGGGAGATACGCAGTATTTT; CDR3aa: CSGPSGGDTQYF
d_gene: .; v_gene: TRBV28; abundance: .; j_gene: TRBJ1-4; CDR3nt: TGTGCCAGCAGCGATAATGAAAAACTGTTTTTT; CDR3aa: CASSDNEKLFF
d_gene: .; v_gene: TRBV6-8; abundance: once; j_gene: TRBJ2-1; CDR3nt: TGTGCCAGCAGTTACTCCCCGAGCTCCTACAATGAGCAGTTCTTC; CDR3aa: CASSYSPSSYNEQFF
d_gene: TRBD1; v_gene: TRBV24-1; abundance: medium-sized; j_gene: TRBJ2-7; CDR3nt: TGTGCCACCAGTGGGGACAGTTTCACGGAACCCTACGAGCAGTACTTC; CDR3aa: CATSGDSFTEPYEQYF
d_gene: .; v_gene: TRBV2; abundance: many; j_gene: TRBJ2-7; CDR3nt: TGTGCCAGCATTGGGTTTCCGGGCTACGAGCAGTACTTC; CDR3aa: CASIGFPGYEQYF
d_gene: TRBD1; v_gene: TRBV2; abundance: many; j_gene: TRBJ1-1; CDR3nt: TGTGCCAGCACCGTAAACAGGGGGAACACTGAAGCTTTCTTT; CDR3aa: CASTVNRGNTEAFF
d_gene: TRBD2; v_gene: TRBV27; abundance: .; j_gene: TRBJ2-1; CDR3nt: TGTGCCAGCAGGAGGACTAGCGGGGGGGCCTACAATGAGCAGTTCTTC; CDR3aa: CASRRTSGGAYNEQFF
d_gene: .; v_gene: TRBV29-1; abundance: .; j_gene: TRBJ1-3; CDR3nt: TGCAGCACGCACTCTGGAAACACCATATATTTT; CDR3aa: CSTHSGNTIYF
d_gene: TRBD1; v_gene: TRBV7-2; abundance: .; j_gene: TRBJ2-7; CDR3nt: TGTGCCAGCAGCTTAGCTATGGGACAGACCTACGAGCAGTACTTC; CDR3aa: CASSLAMGQTYEQYF